This record covers a single T cell receptor beta chain. Its antigen is undetermined. Germline CDR1 and CDR2: MNHEY and SVGAGI. The germline V and J ends were trimmed by 5 bases and 2 bases, with 12 bases remaining between them. CDR3 size: 14 residues. These data are taken from a study of shared clonotypes between healthy human individuals. Whole-study context: CD8 memory received one plate per donor, CD8 naive two, CD4 memory three and CD4 naive three. Study-wide results and caveats: Several donors showed sharing of approximately 5% of naive CD4 clonotypes.

Measured with immunoSEQ multiplex PCR; TCRdb has only the in-frame clones, and not every one. The sample lists 150,000 to 200,000 clones; 65% to 80% were seen once. This TCR derives from a man aged 25 to 45 in good health. The sequencing sample was made of memory CD4+ T cells sorted from blood. Subset here: CD45RA-negative fraction. The chain couples TRBV6-5 to TRBJ2-5; the D is unclear. The CDR3 spells CASSEGVEQETQYF. Written as DNA, the CDR3 is TGTGCCAGCAGTGAAGGTGTTGAGCAAGAGACCCAGTACTTC.